This T cell receptor (beta chain) was identified in a study of T cell changes during pregnancy in multiple sclerosis. Clones were read by immunoSEQ multiplex PCR, and TCRdb kept only the in-frame ones, dropping some. The sample includes around 74,000 clones, around 85% of them seen just once. Germline CDR1 is SGHVS and CDR2 is FQNEAQ. The length of the CDR3 is 12 residues. V lost 1 base and J 10 bases, leaving 8 bases between the germline ends. The sequenced sample was peripheral blood, obtained before pregnancy. V usage is TRBV7-8 and J usage is TRBJ2-1, with TRBD1 as a possible D gene (5 bases). This TCR was sampled from a female donor with multiple sclerosis, enrolled in a pregnancy study. The CDR3 protein is CASSLVRGEQFF. The DNA of the CDR3 is TGTGCCAGCAGCTTAGTTAGGGGCGAGCAGTTCTTC.